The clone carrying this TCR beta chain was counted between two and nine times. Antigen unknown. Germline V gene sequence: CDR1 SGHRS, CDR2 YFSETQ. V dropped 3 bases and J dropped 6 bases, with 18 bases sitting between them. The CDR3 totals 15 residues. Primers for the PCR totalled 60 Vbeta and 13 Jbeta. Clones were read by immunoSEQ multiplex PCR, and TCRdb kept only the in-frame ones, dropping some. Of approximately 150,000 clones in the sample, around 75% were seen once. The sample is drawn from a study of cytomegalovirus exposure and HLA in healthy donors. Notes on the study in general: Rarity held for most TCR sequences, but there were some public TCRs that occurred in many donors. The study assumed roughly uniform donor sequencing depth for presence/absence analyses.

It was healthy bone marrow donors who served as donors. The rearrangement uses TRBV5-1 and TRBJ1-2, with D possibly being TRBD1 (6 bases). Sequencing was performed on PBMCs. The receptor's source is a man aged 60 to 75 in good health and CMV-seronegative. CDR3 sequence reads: CASSSQSRGGDGYTF. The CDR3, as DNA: TGCGCCAGCAGCTCACAATCTAGAGGGGGAGATGGCTACACCTTC.